This T cell receptor (beta chain) stems from a study of T cells in Graves' hyperthyroidism and ophthalmopathy. Findings of the study overall: Clonotypes that were expanded in thyroid above 0.001 mostly appeared in blood too.

For this clonotype: Its antigen remains unknown. Sequence at one end of the junction differs from germline and may be a read error.

The CDR3 regions of TCR beta were amplified from RNA transcripts. First-round RT-PCR of the TCR CDR3 relied on the HTBI primer set. TCRdb ran MiXCR on the multiplex PCR reads and lists one entry per CDR3 protein. The data show about 560,000 distinct CDR3 sequences, approximately 14% seen once. The sequence derives from a woman aged 25-40 years with Graves' hyperthyroidism. Sequencing input: blood.

The CDR3 region is CAWGVLGGTGELFF. CDR3 nucleotide sequence: TGTGCCTGGGGTGTGTTAGGGGGTACCGGGGAGCTGTTTTTT. This rearrangement joins TRBV30 to TRBJ2-2; D is possibly TRBD1 (6 bases). The CDR3 sequence is 14 residues long. Germline V CDR1 and CDR2: GTSNPN, SVGIG (reference sequence).